The 9 T cell receptor beta chains listed next were all sequenced from one sample in a study of cytomegalovirus exposure and HLA in healthy donors. The PCR made use of 60 Vbeta and 13 Jbeta primers. Assay used: immunoSEQ multiplex PCR; TCRdb lists only in-frame clones, some missing. In the table there are more than 95,000 clones, under 80% of which are singletons. The sequenced material came from PBMCs. The receptors derive from a man aged 35 to 55 in good health and CMV-seropositive.

This sequence joins TRBV6-1 and TRBJ1-3; D is possibly TRBD1 (6 bases). CDR1 and CDR2 from the germline V gene are MNHNS and SASEGT. Between the trimmed V and J ends, which lost 4 bases and 4 bases, there was a span of 14 bases. The CDR3 length is 15 residues. The CDR3 DNA sequence: TGTGCCAGCAGTGTGGGGGGGGGCAAGGGAAACACCATATATTTT. Its translation is CASSVGGGKGNTIYF.

The J gene is TRBJ1-6, the V gene TRBV18, with a possible D match to TRBD1 (6 bases). Per germline, CDR1 KGHSH and CDR2 LQKENI. The V end lost 5 bases, the J end lost 10 bases, and 21 bases lay between the germline ends. The CDR3 has 16 amino acids. DNA for the CDR3: TGTGCCAGCTCATTGGACAGCTCTATATCGGGATCACCCCTCCACTTT. Its translation is CASSLDSSISGSPLHF.

This chain connects TRBV27 to TRBJ1-2; TRBD1 matches at 9 bases. After removal of 5 bases from V and 6 bases from J, the junction contained 16 bases not matched to a gene. Germline V CDR1 and CDR2: MNHEY, SMNVEV (reference sequence). The CDR3 is 17 amino acids. This CDR3 is CASSMGDRGTSGDGYTF. The CDR3 DNA reads as TGTGCCAGCAGTATGGGAGACAGGGGGACCTCGGGAGATGGCTACACCTTC.

CDR3: CAIRGTEETQYF. The DNA of the CDR3 is TGTGCCATCAGGGGGACAGAAGAGACCCAGTACTTC. J is TRBJ2-5 and V is TRBV10-3; 7 bases fit TRBD1. V trimming: 6 bases; J trimming: 3 bases; junction bases outside the gene matches: 1. The CDR3 covers 12 residues. Germline V gives CDR1 ENHRY, CDR2 SYGVKD.

The J gene is TRBJ1-5, the V gene TRBV19, with TRBD1 as a possible D gene (5 bases). Trimming took 4 bases from V and 0 from J, leaving 22 bases between them. Germline CDR1 and CDR2: LNHDA and SQIVND (reference sequence). The CDR3 consists of 19 residues. The CDR3 DNA reads TGTGCCAGTAGTACCTTAGGGGTCATCGCCAGATATAGCAATCAGCCCCAGCATTTT. Translated, it gives CASSTLGVIARYSNQPQHF.

The genes are TRBV29-1 and TRBJ2-7, with 11 bases aligning to TRBD2. Germline trimming cut 6 bases from V and 4 bases from J; bases unmatched to any gene: 14. Per the germline V gene, CDR1 is SQVTM and CDR2 is ANQGSEA. The CDR3 loop spans 16 amino acids. CDR3 protein: CSVAGTSGRSPYEQYF. CDR3 bases: TGCAGCGTGGCAGGGACTAGCGGAAGAAGTCCGTACGAGCAGTACTTC.

The chain uses TRBV11-3 and TRBJ2-7; possibly TRBD1 for D (6 bases). The CDR3 covers 13 residues. The V and J ends lost 5 bases and 3 bases respectively, with 11 bases between them. From germline, CDR1 is SGHNT and CDR2 YENEEA. CDR3 protein: CASSRRGDYEQYF. The CDR3 DNA sequence: TGTGCCAGCAGCCGCAGGGGAGACTACGAGCAGTACTTC.

This clone was seen only once. CDR3 in DNA: TGTGCCTGGGGGACTAGCGGGGTAGATACGCAGTATTTT. This gives the protein CAWGTSGVDTQYF. The chain has TRBV30 and TRBJ2-3; 13 bases are a match to TRBD2. Germline assignment: CDR1 GTSNPN and CDR2 SVGIG (reference sequence). The V and J ends lost 5 bases and 5 bases, in that order; junction bases with no gene match: 1. The CDR3 consists of 13 residues.

The chain joins TRBV5-4 to TRBJ1-3, with D tentatively TRBD1 (5 bases). The germline CDR1 and CDR2 sequences are SGHNT and YYREEE (reference sequence). Trimming removed 3 bases at V and 0 bases at J, with 10 bases between. The CDR3 covers 15 residues. The CDR3 loop reads CASSWGGTSGNTIYF. The CDR3 coding sequence is TGTGCCAGCAGCTGGGGGGGGACCTCTGGAAACACCATATATTTT.